This T cell receptor beta chain was recovered during a study of chemoradiotherapy in HPV16-positive cancers. Looking at the study overall: Candidate HPV-specific T-cell clones and common TCR motifs came from functional assays in a couple of HPV16-positive patients.

Over chemoradiotherapy, repertoires were sampled more than once. Remarks on this clone: Its matching antigen is unknown. Other DNA variants within this sample encode the same CDR3.

The CDR3 length is 13 residues. In germline, CDR1 is SGHTS, CDR2 YDEGEE. V gave up 3 bases and J gave up 4 bases, with 8 bases separating them. Study results and limitations: During treatment, candidate HPV-specific clones and E7-related motifs expanded in tumor.

The table came from immunoSEQ multiplex PCR; TCRdb's copy has only in-frame clones and leaves some out. The table lists approximately 1,300 clones, around 80% of them singletons, with about 15% in the top ten. The sequences come from tumor tissue, collected from a patient who underwent chemoradiotherapy. This sequence joins TRBV5-8 and TRBJ1-5; tentative D call: TRBD1 (5 bases). The TCR was taken from a human donor with HPV-associated anogenital cancer. CDR3 sequence (DNA): TGTGCCAGCAGCTCCAGGGCTAATCAGCCCCAGCATTTT. Translated, it gives CASSSRANQPQHF.